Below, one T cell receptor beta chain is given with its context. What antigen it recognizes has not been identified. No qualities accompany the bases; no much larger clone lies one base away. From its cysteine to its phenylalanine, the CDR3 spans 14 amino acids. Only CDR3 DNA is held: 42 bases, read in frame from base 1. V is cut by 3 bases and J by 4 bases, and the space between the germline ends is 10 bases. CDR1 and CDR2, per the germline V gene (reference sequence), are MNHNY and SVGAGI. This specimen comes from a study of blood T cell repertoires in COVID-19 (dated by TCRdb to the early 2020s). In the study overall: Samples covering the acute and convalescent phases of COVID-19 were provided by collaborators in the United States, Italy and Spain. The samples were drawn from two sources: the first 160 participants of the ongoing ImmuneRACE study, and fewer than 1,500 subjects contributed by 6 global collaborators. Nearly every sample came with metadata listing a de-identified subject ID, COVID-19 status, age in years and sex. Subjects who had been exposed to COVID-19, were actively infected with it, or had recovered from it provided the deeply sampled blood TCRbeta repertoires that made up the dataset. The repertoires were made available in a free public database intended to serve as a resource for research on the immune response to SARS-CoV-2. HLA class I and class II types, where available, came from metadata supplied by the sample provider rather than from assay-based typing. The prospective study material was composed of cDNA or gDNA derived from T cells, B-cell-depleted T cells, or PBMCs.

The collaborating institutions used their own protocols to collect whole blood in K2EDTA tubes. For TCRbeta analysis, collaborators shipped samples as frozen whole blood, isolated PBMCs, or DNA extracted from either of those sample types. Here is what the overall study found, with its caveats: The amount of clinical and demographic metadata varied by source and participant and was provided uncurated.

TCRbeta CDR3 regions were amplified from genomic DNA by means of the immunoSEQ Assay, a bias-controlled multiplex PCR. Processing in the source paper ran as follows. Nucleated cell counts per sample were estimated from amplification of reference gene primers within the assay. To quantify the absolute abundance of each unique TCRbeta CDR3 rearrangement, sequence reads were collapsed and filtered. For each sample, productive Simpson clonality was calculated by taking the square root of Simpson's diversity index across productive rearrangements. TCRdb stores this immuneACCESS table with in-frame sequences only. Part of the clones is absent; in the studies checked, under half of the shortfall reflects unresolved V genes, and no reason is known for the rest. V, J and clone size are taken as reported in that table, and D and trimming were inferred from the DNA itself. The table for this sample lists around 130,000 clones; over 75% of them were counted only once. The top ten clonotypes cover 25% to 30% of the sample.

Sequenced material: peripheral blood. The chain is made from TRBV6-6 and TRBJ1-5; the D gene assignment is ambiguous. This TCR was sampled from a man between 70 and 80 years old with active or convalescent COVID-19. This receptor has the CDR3 CASSYGQYNQPQHF. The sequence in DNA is TGTGCCAGCAGTTATGGGCAGTATAATCAGCCCCAGCATTTT.